The present T cell receptor beta chain was sequenced within a study of blood T cell repertoires in COVID-19. Overall study context: Samples came from the United States, Italy and Spain, spanning acute and convalescent COVID-19. Nucleic acid was either cDNA or gDNA, and it came from T cells, B-cell-depleted T cells, or PBMCs.

This clone was observed a handful of times. Other DNA variants within this sample encode the same CDR3. In germline, CDR1 is LNHDA, CDR2 SQIVND (reference sequence). The CDR3 consists of 12 residues. V was clipped by 3 bases and J by 8 bases, with 5 bases between them. Original analysis: Estimation of nucleated cell counts was performed using reference gene primer amplification. Measured with immunoSEQ multiplex PCR; TCRdb has only the in-frame clones, and not every one. That table is the source of V, J and clone size, and D and trimming were worked out from the DNA. The table shows tens of thousands of clones, with about 84% occurring only once.

The sequence came from a human donor in a cohort sampled during active COVID-19. The chain uses TRBV19 and TRBJ1-6; unclear D gene. Input material: peripheral blood. CDR3 nucleotides: TGTGCCAGTAGTATCGGAGATTCACCCCTCCACTTT. Its protein product is CASSIGDSPLHF.